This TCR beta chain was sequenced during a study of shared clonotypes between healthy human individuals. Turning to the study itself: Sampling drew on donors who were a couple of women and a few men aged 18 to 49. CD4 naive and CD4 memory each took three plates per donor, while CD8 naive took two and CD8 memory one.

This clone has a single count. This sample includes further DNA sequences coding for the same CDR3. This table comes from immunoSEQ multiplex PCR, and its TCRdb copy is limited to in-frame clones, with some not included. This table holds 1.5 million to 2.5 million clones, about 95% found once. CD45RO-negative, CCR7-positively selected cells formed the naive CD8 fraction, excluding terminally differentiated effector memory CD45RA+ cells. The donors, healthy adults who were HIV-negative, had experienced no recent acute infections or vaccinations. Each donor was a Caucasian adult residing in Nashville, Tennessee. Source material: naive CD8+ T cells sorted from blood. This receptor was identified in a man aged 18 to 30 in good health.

Written as DNA, the CDR3 is TGTGCCAGCAGTCTAAGACTCCAAGAGACCCAGTACTTC. Translated: CASSLRLQETQYF. The V and J genes are TRBV5-4 and TRBJ2-5; D is unclear. The CDR3 has 13 amino acids. Germline V gene lookup returns CDR1 SGHNT and CDR2 YYREEE (reference sequence). The V gene lost 5 bases and the J gene lost 1 base, with 9 bases spanning the gap.